The 7 T cell receptor beta chains reported below all come from one sample, sequenced in a study of T cell responses to AZD1222 COVID-19 vaccine. TCRdb's copy holds only in-frame clones and misses some; the assay was immunoSEQ multiplex PCR. The sample holds roughly 130,000 clones, about 94% seen once. The sample here was peripheral blood, taken on day 0 of AZD1222 vaccination. The source is an adult in good health.

The chain combines TRBV6-5 with TRBJ2-7; weak D call: TRBD2 (5 bases). Germline values: CDR1 MNHEY, CDR2 SVGAGI. The V end lost 4 bases, the J end lost 0 bases, and 13 bases lay between the germline ends. The CDR3 is 15 amino acids. CDR3 sequence (DNA): TGTGCCAGCAGTTTACACCGGGATCTCTCCTACGAGCAGTACTTC. Its protein product is CASSLHRDLSYEQYF.

The chain has TRBV30 and TRBJ2-3; D possibly matches TRBD1 or TRBD2 (6 bases each). This CDR3 has 12 residues. The germline CDR1 and CDR2 sequences are GTSNPN and SVGIG (reference sequence). V was cut by 7 bases and J by 5 bases, with 13 bases left in between. CDR3 DNA: TGTGCCTCTGGGGGGCAGGGAGATACGCAGTATTTT. Amino acids: CASGGQGDTQYF.

The chain carries TRBV30 and TRBJ2-2; D call uncertain. With 0 bases removed from V and 4 bases from J, the gap between germline ends came to 6 bases. The CDR3 has 13 residues. Germline loops: CDR1 GTSNPN, CDR2 SVGIG (reference sequence). CDR3 coding DNA: TGTGCCTGGAGTGTAGGAAGCACCGGGGAGCTGTTTTTT. The encoded protein is CAWSVGSTGELFF.

The rearrangement links TRBV10-3 to TRBJ1-1, with 9 bases aligning to TRBD1. CDR3 size: 15 residues. V lost 6 bases and J lost 6; bases outside the gene matches: 11. Germline CDR1 and CDR2: ENHRY and SYGVKD. In nucleotides, the CDR3 is TGTGCCATCAGACCCGGACAGGGGTGGCAGGCTGAAGCTTTCTTT. It encodes CAIRPGQGWQAEAFF.

The chain combines TRBV5-4 with TRBJ1-2; a possible D gene is TRBD1 (6 bases). The CDR3 totals 15 residues. Trimming took 0 bases from V and 8 from J, leaving 17 bases between them. The germline V gene encodes CDR1 SGHNT and CDR2 YYREEE (reference sequence). The CDR3 nucleotides read TGTGCCAGCAGCTTGGGCCTACAGGGCGACGGGGGCTACACCTTC. The encoded protein is CASSLGLQGDGGYTF.

This chain uses TRBV5-4 with TRBJ2-1, with TRBD2 matching over 10 bases. J lost 4 bases, V lost 4 bases, and 5 bases had no gene match. The germline CDR1 and CDR2 sequences are SGHNT and YYREEE (reference sequence). The CDR3 is made up of 15 amino acids. The CDR3: CASSPGLAEYNEQFF. The CDR3 nucleotides are TGTGCCAGCAGCCCTGGACTAGCGGAATACAATGAGCAGTTCTTC.

The CDR3 loop reads CASTAGIQPQHF. The CDR3 DNA reads as TGTGCCAGTACAGCGGGGATTCAGCCCCAGCATTTT. The V and J genes are TRBV19 and TRBJ1-5; D gene ambiguous. This CDR3 spans 12 amino acids. The germline V gene has CDR1 LNHDA and CDR2 SQIVND (reference sequence). The germline V and J ends were trimmed by 7 bases and 6 bases, with 10 bases remaining between them. The entire variable domain, with the rest obtained from reference TRBV19 and TRBJ1-5, is as follows: DGGITQSPKYLFRKEGQNVTLSCEQNLNHDAMYWYRQDPGQGLRLIYYSQIVNDFQKGDIAEGYSVSREKKESFPLTVTSAQKNPTAFYLCASTAGIQPQHFGDGTRLSIL.